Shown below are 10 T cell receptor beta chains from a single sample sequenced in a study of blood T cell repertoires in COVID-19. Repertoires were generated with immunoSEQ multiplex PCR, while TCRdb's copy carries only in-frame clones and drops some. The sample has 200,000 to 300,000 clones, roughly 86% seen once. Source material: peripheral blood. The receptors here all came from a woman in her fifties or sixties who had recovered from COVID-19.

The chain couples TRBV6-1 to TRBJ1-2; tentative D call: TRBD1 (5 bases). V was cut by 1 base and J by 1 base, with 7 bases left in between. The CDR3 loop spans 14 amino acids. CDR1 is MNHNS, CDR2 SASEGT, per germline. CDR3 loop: CASSEGGGNYGYTF. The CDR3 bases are TGTGCCAGCAGTGAAGGCGGGGGTAACTATGGCTACACCTTC.

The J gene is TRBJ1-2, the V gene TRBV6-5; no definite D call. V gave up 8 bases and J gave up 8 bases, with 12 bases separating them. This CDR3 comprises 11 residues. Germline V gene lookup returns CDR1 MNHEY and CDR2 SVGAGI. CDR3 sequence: CASFAFGGYTF. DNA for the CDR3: TGTGCCAGCTTTGCGTTCGGGGGCTACACCTTC.

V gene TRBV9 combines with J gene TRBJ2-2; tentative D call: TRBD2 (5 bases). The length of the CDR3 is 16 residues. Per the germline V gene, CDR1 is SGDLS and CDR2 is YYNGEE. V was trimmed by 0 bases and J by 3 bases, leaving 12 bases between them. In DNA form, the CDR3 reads TGTGCCAGCAGCGTAGCTCACGGGGTGGACACCGGGGAGCTGTTTTTT. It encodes CASSVAHGVDTGELFF.

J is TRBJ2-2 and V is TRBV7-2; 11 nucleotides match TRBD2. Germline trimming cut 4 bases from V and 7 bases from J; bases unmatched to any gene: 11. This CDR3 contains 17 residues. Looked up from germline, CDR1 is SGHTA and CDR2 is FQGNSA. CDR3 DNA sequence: TGTGCCAGCAGCTCGCTAGCGGGGGGCAGGGGAGGCGGGGAGCTGTTTTTT. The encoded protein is CASSSLAGGRGGGELFF.

In nucleotides, the CDR3 is TGTGCCAGCTCACCGCTCGATGGCGACTTTTCGGGGGAGCAGTACTTC. This codes for CASSPLDGDFSGEQYF. The V and J genes are TRBV18 and TRBJ2-7, with D possibly being TRBD2 (5 bases). CDR1 and CDR2 (germline): KGHSH, LQKENI. V was clipped by 3 bases and J by 7 bases, with 22 bases between them. The CDR3 has 16 amino acids.

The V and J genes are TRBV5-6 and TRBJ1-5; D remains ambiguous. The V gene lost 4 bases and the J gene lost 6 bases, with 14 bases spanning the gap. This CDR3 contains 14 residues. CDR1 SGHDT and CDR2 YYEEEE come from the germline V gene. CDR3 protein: CASSRRAYRQPQHF. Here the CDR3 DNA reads TGTGCCAGCAGCCGCCGAGCATACCGTCAGCCCCAGCATTTT.

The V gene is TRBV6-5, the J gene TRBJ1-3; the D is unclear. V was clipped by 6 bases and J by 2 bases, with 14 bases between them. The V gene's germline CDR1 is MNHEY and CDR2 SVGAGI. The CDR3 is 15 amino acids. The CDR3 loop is CASSRSPITGNTIYF. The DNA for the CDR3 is TGTGCCAGCAGCCGAAGCCCGATTACTGGAAACACCATATATTTT.

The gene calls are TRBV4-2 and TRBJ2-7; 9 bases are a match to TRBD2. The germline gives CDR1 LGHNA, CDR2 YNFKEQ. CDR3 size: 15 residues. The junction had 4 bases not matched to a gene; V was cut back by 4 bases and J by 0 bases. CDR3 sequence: CASSLAGANSYEQYF. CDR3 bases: TGTGCCAGCAGCCTAGCGGGGGCGAACTCCTACGAGCAGTACTTC.

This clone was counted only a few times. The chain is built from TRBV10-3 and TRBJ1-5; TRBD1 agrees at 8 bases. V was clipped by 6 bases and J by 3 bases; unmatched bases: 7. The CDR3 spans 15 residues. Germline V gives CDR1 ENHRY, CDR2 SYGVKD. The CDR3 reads CAISQGQATNQPQHF. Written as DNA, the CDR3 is TGTGCCATCAGCCAGGGACAGGCTACCAATCAGCCCCAGCATTTT.

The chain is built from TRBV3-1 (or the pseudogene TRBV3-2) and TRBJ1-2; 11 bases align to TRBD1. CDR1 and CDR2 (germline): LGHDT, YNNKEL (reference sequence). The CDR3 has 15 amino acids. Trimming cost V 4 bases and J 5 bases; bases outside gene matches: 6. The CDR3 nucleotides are TGTGCCAGCAGCCCAGGGACAGGGGGAGGTTATGGCTACACCTTC. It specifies CASSPGTGGGYGYTF.